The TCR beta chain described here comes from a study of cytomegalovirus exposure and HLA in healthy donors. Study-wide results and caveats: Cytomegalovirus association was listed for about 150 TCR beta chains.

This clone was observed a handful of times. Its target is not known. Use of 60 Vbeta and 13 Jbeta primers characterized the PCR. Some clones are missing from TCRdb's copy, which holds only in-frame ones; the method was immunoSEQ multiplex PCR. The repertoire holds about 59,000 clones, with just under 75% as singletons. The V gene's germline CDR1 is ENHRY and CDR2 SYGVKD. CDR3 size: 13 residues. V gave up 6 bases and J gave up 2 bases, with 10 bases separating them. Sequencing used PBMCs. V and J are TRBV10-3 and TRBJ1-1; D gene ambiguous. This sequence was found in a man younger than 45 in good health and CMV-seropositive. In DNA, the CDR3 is TGTGCCATCAGCCAGGAGGTCAACACTGAAGCTTTCTTT. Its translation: CAISQEVNTEAFF.